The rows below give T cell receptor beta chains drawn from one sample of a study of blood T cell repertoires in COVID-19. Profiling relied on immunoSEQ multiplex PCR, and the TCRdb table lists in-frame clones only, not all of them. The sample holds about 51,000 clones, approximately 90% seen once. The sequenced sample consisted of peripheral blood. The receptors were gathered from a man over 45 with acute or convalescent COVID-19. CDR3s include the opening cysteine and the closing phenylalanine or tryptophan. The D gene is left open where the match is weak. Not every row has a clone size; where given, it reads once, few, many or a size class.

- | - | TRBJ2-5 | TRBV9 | TGTGCCAGCAGCGTAGAACCAATCTCGGGGGAGACCCAGTACTTC | CASSVEPISGETQYF
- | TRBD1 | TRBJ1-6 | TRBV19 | TGTGCCAGTAGTACTTCCGGGACAGGGGTGTATTCACCCCTCCACTTT | CASSTSGTGVYSPLHF
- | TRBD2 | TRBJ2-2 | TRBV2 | TGTGCCACAAAGCGGGGGGGCCTTCCCGGGGAGCTGTTTTTT | CATKRGGLPGELFF
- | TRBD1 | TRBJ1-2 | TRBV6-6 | TGTGCCAGCAGTTACCAGACAGGGGGCTCCGACTATGGCTACACCTTC | CASSYQTGGSDYGYTF
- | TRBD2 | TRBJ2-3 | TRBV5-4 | TGTGCCAGCAGCTCCCTATTTCGGACTAGCGGGGCTAGCACAGATACGCAGTATTTT | CASSSLFRTSGASTDTQYF
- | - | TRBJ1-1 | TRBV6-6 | TGTGCCAGCAGCCAGGCCGGCAGGAACACTGAAGCTTTCTTT | CASSQAGRNTEAFF
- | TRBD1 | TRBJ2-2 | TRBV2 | TGTGCCAGCAGCTTTGACAGGGCGAACACCGGGGAGCTGTTTTTT | CASSFDRANTGELFF
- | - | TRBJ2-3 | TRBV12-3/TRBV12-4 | TGTGCCAGCAGTTTTTGGCCAGATACGCAGTATTTT | CASSFWPDTQYF
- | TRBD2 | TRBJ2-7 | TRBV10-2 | TGCGCCAGCTCAGCGGGGGGGTTAGAGCAGTACTTC | CASSAGGLEQYF
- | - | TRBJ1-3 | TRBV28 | TGTGCCAGCAGTTCAACTATTAATCAGGGACACGTTGGAAACACCATATATTTT | CASSSTINQGHVGNTIYF
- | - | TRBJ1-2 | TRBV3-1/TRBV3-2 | TGTGCCAGCAGCCAACAGGGTGGCTCTGGCTACACCTTC | CASSQQGGSGYTF
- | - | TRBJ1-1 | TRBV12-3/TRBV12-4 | TGTGCCAGCAGTTTCAACATGAACACTGAAGCTTTCTTT | CASSFNMNTEAFF
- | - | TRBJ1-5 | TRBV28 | TGTGCCAGCCGCCGCGGAGGGGTGGTTGCTAATCAGCCCCAGCATTTT | CASRRGGVVANQPQHF
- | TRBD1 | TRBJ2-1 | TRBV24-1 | TGTGCCACCAGTGACCAGGGACAGACGTACAATGAGCAGTTCTTC | CATSDQGQTYNEQFF
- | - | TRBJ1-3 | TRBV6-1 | TGTGCCAGCAGTGAACTTACCGGGTACGGAAACACCATATATTTT | CASSELTGYGNTIYF
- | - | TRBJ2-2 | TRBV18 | TGTGCCAGCTCACCACGAGGGCAGAAGAACACCGGGGAGCTGTTTTTT | CASSPRGQKNTGELFF
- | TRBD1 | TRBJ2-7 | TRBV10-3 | TGTGCCATCAGTGAGTCGAAAACAGGGGGTAGCGACGAGCAGTACTTC | CAISESKTGGSDEQYF
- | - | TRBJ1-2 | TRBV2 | TGTGCCAGCAGTGAACCACAGAGCTATGGCTACACCTTC | CASSEPQSYGYTF
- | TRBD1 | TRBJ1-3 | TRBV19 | TGTGCCACCCACCGACAGGGCATGACAAACACCATATATTTT | CATHRQGMTNTIYF
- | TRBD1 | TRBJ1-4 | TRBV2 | TGTGCCAGCAGTGAAAGGACAGGGAGAGGTGAACTGTTTTTT | CASSERTGRGELFF
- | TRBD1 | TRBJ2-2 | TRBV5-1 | TGCGCCAGCAGCTTGGACAGGGGGTGGTCCGGGGAGCTGTTTTTT | CASSLDRGWSGELFF
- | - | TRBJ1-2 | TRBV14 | TGTGCCAGCAGCCCGAAGCGGGACGGAAACTATGGCTACACCTTC | CASSPKRDGNYGYTF
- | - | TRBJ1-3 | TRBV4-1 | TGCGCCAGCAGCCAAGAAAATTTTTTAGGGAGCTCTGGAAACACCATATATTTT | CASSQENFLGSSGNTIYF
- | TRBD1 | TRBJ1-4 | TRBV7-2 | TGTGCCAGCAGCTTAGCTAACAGGGGGCGGGAAAAACTGTTTTTT | CASSLANRGREKLFF
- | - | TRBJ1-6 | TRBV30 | TGTGCCTGGAGGATCCAGGGTCGCTCACCCCTCCACTTT | CAWRIQGRSPLHF
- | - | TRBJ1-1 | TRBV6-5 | TGTGCCAGCAGTTATCATCCGGGTAACACTGAAGCTTTCTTT | CASSYHPGNTEAFF
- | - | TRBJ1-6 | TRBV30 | TGTGCCTGGAAGGCCGTGGACAGTATGTTGGCGAGCTCCTATAATTCACCCCTCCACTTT | CAWKAVDSMLASSYNSPLHF
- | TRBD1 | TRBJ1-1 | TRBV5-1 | TGCGCCAGCAGCGCGGACCTCGGACAGGGGGGTTGGGACACTGAAGCTTTCTTT | CASSADLGQGGWDTEAFF
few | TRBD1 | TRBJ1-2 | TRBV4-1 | TGCGCCAGCAGCCAAGTGCTCAGGGGGCGATTGTCTGGCTACACCTTC | CASSQVLRGRLSGYTF